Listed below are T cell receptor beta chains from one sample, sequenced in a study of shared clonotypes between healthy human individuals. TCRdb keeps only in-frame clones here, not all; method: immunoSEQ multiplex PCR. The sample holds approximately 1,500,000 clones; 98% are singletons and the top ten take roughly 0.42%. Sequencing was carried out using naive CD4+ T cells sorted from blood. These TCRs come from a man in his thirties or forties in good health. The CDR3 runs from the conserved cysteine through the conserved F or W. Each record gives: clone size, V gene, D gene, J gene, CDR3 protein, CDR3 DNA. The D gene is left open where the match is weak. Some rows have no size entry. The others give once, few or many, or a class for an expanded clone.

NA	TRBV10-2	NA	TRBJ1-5	CASSESTDQPQHF	TGCGCCAGCAGTGAGTCCACCGATCAGCCCCAGCATTTT
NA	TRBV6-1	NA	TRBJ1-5	CASSEARGDQPQHF	TGTGCCAGCAGTGAAGCGCGAGGGGACCAGCCCCAGCATTTT
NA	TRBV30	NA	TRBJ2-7	CAWSLRGWDEQYF	TGTGCCTGGAGTTTAAGGGGATGGGACGAGCAGTACTTC
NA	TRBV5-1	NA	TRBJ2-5	CASSYLAQETQYF	TGCGCCAGCAGCTACCTAGCACAAGAGACCCAGTACTTC
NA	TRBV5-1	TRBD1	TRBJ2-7	CASSLSPGLRVKDRGYEQYF	TGCGCCAGCAGCTTGTCTCCCGGGTTGCGAGTTAAAGACAGGGGGTACGAGCAGTACTTC
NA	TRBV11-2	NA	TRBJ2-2	CASSSVRNTGELFF	TGTGCCAGCAGCTCGGTCAGGAACACCGGGGAGCTGTTTTTT
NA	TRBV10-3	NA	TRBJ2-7	CAISEWQLVGYEQYF	TGTGCCATCAGTGAGTGGCAACTAGTGGGCTACGAGCAGTACTTC
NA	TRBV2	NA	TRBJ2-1	CASSQGLGEQFF	TGTGCCAGCAGTCAGGGGTTGGGTGAGCAGTTCTTC
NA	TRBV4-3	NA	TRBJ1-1	CASSPKGNTEAFF	TGCGCCAGCAGCCCTAAGGGCAACACTGAAGCTTTCTTT
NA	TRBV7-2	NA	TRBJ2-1	CASSLARWGSHSQREQFF	TGTGCCAGCAGCTTAGCGAGATGGGGGAGTCACTCTCAACGTGAGCAGTTCTTC
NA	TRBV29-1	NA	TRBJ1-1	CSVATVNTEAFF	TGCAGCGTTGCAACAGTGAACACTGAAGCTTTCTTT
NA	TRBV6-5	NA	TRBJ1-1	CASSYGLSWGEAFF	TGTGCCAGCAGTTACGGGCTTTCCTGGGGTGAAGCTTTCTTT
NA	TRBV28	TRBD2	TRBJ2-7	CASSSLTSERRFSSYEQYF	TGTGCCAGCAGTTCCTTGACTAGCGAGAGGCGTTTTAGCTCCTACGAGCAGTACTTC
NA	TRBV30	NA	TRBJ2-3	CAWSGVSTDTQYF	TGTGCCTGGAGTGGTGTGTCTACAGATACGCAGTATTTT
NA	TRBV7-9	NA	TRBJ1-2	CASSLLRQATYGYTF	TGTGCCAGCAGCTTACTGCGGCAGGCAACTTATGGCTACACCTTC
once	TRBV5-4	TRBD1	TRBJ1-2	CASSPWTGGDDGYTF	TGTGCCAGCAGCCCTTGGACAGGGGGCGATGATGGCTACACCTTC
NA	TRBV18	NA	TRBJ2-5	CASSPKQETQYF	TGTGCCAGCTCACCAAAACAAGAGACCCAGTACTTC
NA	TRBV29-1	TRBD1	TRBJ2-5	CSVWTGQETQYF	TGCAGCGTCTGGACAGGACAAGAGACCCAGTACTTC
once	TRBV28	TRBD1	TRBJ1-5	CASIPGQSNQPQHF	TGTGCCAGCATCCCGGGACAGAGCAATCAGCCCCAGCATTTT
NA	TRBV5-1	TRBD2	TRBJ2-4	CASSSGLAGGLNIQYF	TGCGCCAGCAGCTCGGGACTAGCGGGAGGGCTCAACATTCAGTACTTC
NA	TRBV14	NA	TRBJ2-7	CASSQDASRIYEQYF	TGTGCCAGCAGCCAAGATGCCTCGCGGATCTACGAGCAGTACTTC
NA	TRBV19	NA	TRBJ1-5	CASSPDRDQPQHF	TGTGCCAGTAGCCCCGACAGAGATCAGCCCCAGCATTTT
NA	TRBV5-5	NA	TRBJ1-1	CASSLALRRETEAFF	TGTGCCAGCAGCTTGGCCTTGAGGAGGGAGACTGAAGCTTTCTTT
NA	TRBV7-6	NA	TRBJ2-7	CASRKKGDRSYEQYF	TGTGCCAGCAGAAAAAAGGGAGACCGATCCTACGAGCAGTACTTC
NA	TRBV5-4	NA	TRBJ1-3	CASSPDTSGNTIYF	TGTGCCAGCAGCCCGGACACCTCTGGAAACACCATATATTTT
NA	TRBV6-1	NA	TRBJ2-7	CASSEGYSYEQYF	TGTGCCAGCAGTGAAGGCTATTCCTACGAGCAGTACTTC
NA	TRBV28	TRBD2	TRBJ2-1	CASSPLGLAGEGEQFF	TGTGCCAGCAGCCCCCTGGGACTAGCGGGAGAAGGTGAGCAGTTCTTC
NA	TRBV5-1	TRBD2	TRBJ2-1	CASSAPPSGPHPGSSYNEQFF	TGCGCCAGCAGCGCACCTCCTAGCGGCCCTCACCCGGGGAGCTCCTACAATGAGCAGTTCTTC
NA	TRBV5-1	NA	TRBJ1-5	CASSSGEAGGLQHF	TGCGCCAGCAGCTCGGGGGAGGCGGGCGGGCTCCAGCATTTT
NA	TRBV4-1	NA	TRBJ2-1	CASSQAVRETEQFF	TGCGCCAGCAGCCAAGCGGTCAGGGAAACTGAGCAGTTCTTC
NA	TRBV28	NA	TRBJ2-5	CASSPERYDGQETQYF	TGTGCCAGCAGTCCAGAGAGGTACGACGGACAAGAGACCCAGTACTTC
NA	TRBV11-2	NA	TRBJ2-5	CASSLVSASLGGTQYF	TGTGCCAGCAGCTTAGTGTCGGCCAGCCTAGGGGGGACCCAGTACTTC
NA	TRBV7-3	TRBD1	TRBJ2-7	CASSLGGQGREQYF	TGTGCCAGCAGCCTAGGGGGACAGGGACGCGAGCAGTACTTC
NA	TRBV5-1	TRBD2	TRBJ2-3	CASSLAKTSGRMDTQYF	TGCGCCAGCAGCTTGGCTAAGACTAGCGGGAGGATGGATACGCAGTATTTT
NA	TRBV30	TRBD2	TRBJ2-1	CAWRRTSGHRNNEQFF	TGTGCCTGGCGTCGGACTAGCGGACATAGAAACAATGAGCAGTTCTTC
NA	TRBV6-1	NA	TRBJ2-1	CASSQQGYYNEQFF	TGTGCCAGCAGTCAGCAGGGGTACTACAATGAGCAGTTCTTC
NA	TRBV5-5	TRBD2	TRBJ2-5	CASSFRWTSVGETQYF	TGTGCCAGCAGCTTTAGATGGACTAGCGTTGGGGAGACCCAGTACTTC
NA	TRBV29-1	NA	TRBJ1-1	CSVVFLWEAFF	TGCAGCGTTGTGTTTCTGTGGGAAGCTTTCTTT
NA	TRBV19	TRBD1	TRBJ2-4	CASTIQGAKNIQYF	TGTGCCAGTACCATACAGGGGGCCAAAAACATTCAGTACTTC
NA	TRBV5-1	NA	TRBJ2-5	CASSLDPGQETQYF	TGCGCCAGCAGCTTGGATCCAGGGCAAGAGACCCAGTACTTC
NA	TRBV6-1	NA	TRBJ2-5	CASSEGHRQSQYF	TGTGCCAGCAGTGAGGGACACCGACAATCCCAGTACTTC
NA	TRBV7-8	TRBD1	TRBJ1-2	CASSFVRGTDPVRNYGYTF	TGTGCCAGCAGCTTCGTCCGGGGGACAGACCCAGTACGTAACTATGGCTACACCTTC
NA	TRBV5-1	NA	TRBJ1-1	CASSLAFGRTSMNTEAFF	TGCGCCAGCAGCTTGGCCTTCGGACGAACAAGTATGAACACTGAAGCTTTCTTT
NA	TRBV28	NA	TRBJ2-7	CASRRTYEQYF	TGTGCCAGCAGGAGAACCTACGAGCAGTACTTC
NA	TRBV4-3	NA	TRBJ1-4	CASSQGQVNEKLFF	TGCGCCAGCAGCCAAGGACAGGTTAATGAAAAACTGTTTTTT
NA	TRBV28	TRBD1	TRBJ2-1	CASSFGETGYNEQFF	TGTGCCAGCAGTTTCGGTGAGACAGGGTACAATGAGCAGTTCTTC
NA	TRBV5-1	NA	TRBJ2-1	CASSFGTPYNEQFF	TGCGCCAGCAGCTTCGGGACCCCATACAATGAGCAGTTCTTC
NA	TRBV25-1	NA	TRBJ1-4	CASSSVPAEKLFF	TGTGCCAGCAGTTCAGTACCGGCGGAAAAACTGTTTTTT
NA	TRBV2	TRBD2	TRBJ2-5	CASSEVASGRTQYF	TGTGCCAGCAGTGAAGTGGCTAGCGGGAGAACCCAGTACTTC
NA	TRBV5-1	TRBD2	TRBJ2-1	CASTTLAGGNNEQFF	TGCGCCAGCACGACTCTAGCGGGAGGTAACAATGAGCAGTTCTTC
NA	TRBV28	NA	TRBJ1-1	CASTGMTGNTEAFF	TGTGCCAGCACCGGGATGACAGGGAACACTGAAGCTTTCTTT
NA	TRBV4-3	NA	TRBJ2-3	CASSKAGGQGTDTQYF	TGCGCCAGCAGCAAAGCAGGAGGTCAGGGCACAGATACGCAGTATTTT
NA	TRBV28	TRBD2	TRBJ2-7	CASVPGLAGYEQYF	TGTGCCAGCGTTCCGGGACTAGCGGGATACGAGCAGTACTTC
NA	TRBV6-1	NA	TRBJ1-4	CASRDGEELFF	TGTGCCAGCAGGGACGGTGAGGAACTGTTTTTT
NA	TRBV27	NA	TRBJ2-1	CASRGARGYNEQFF	TGTGCCAGCAGAGGGGCAAGGGGTTACAATGAGCAGTTCTTC